This is a list of T cell receptor beta chains from one sample in a study of cytomegalovirus exposure and HLA in healthy donors. Sequencing used immunoSEQ multiplex PCR; TCRdb keeps in-frame clones, though not all of them. This sample has approximately 200,000 clones, with around 85% found just once. Input material: PBMCs. The origin of the receptors is a girl between 2 and 10 years old in good health and CMV-seronegative. Each CDR3 is given with its conserved first and last residue. D genes are given only for firm matches. Size tells how often a clone was seen (once, few, many) or the class of an expanded clone, and some rows leave it out.

>TRBV25-1|TRBJ2-1|TRBD1|17|once
TGTGCCAGCAGTGAAGGATTTGGGACAGGGGCATCTAATGAGCAGTTCTTC
CASSEGFGTGASNEQFF
>TRBV9|TRBJ1-1|.|17|.
TGTGCCAGCAGCGTAGCTATTCCCCGGGGGAAGAACACTGAAGCTTTCTTT
CASSVAIPRGKNTEAFF
>TRBV23-1|TRBJ2-7|TRBD1|17|.
TGCGCCAGCAGTCAATCGCAGGGGGCCCGCCGGACCTACGAGCAGTACTTC
CASSQSQGARRTYEQYF
>TRBV5-4|TRBJ2-5|.|15|.
TGTGCCAGCAGCCCGTCGGGGGATTCCAGAGAGACCCAGTACTTC
CASSPSGDSRETQYF
>TRBV4-1|TRBJ1-3|TRBD1|16|.
TGCGCCAGCAGCCAATCCGACAGGGGCTCTGGAAACACCATATATTTT
CASSQSDRGSGNTIYF
>TRBV29-1|TRBJ1-2|TRBD1|11|.
TGCAGCGTCGACAGGGAACGCGGCTACACCTTC
CSVDRERGYTF
>TRBV6-1|TRBJ2-7|TRBD1|15|.
TGTGCCAGCAAGGAGATGACAGGGTTTATCTACGAGCAGTACTTC
CASKEMTGFIYEQYF
>TRBV6-5|TRBJ1-1|.|11|.
TGTGCCAGCAGTACAGGGTTGGAAGCTTTCTTT
CASSTGLEAFF
>TRBV15|TRBJ2-5|.|18|.
TGTGCCACCAGCGCCCAATACGAGACAGGTCGATCCCAAGAGACCCAGTACTTC
CATSAQYETGRSQETQYF
>TRBV19|TRBJ2-7|TRBD1|13|few
TGTGCCAGTAGTCCACAGGGGTACTACGAGCAGTACTTC
CASSPQGYYEQYF
>TRBV27|TRBJ2-2|.|17|.
TGTGCCAGCAGTTTATCGCGGGGCGCAGCGAACACCGGGGAGCTGTTTTTT
CASSLSRGAANTGELFF